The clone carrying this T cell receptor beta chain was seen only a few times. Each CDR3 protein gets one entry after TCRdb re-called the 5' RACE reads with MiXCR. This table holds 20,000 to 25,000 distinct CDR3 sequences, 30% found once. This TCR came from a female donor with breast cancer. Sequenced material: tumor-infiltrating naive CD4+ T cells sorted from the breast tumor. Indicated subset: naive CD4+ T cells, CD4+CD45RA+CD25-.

This chain's CDR3 is CASSLPRRQYEGNTIYF. CDR3 coding DNA: TGTGCCAGCAGTTTACCCCGCCGACAGTATGAGGGAAACACCATATATTTT. The rearrangement links TRBV12-3 or TRBV12-4 to TRBJ1-3; perhaps TRBD1 as D (5 bases). Trimming shortened V by 2 bases and J by 4 bases, and 18 bases separated the two germline ends. The CDR3 has 17 amino acids.